Listed below are T cell receptor beta chains from one sample, sequenced in a study of blood T cell repertoires in COVID-19. The protocol was immunoSEQ multiplex PCR, while the TCRdb copy is restricted to in-frame clones and leaves out a portion. Of about 220,000 clones listed, 80% to 90% are singletons. Sample: peripheral blood. These receptors originate from a middle-aged man with active or convalescent COVID-19. CDR3s include the opening cysteine and the closing phenylalanine or tryptophan. The order of the fields is CDR3 protein, CDR3 DNA, V gene, clone size, J gene, D gene. D genes are given only for firm matches. The listing skips clone size in some rows; elsewhere it reads once, few, many or a size class.

CDR3 protein: CASSPLTGQPGNTIYF
CDR3 DNA: TGTGCCAGCTCACCCTTGACGGGACAGCCAGGAAACACCATATATTTT
V gene: TRBV18
clone size: -
J gene: TRBJ1-3
D gene: TRBD1

CDR3 protein: CASSQDNGQPQHF
CDR3 DNA: TGTGCCAGCAGCCAAGACAACGGTCAGCCCCAGCATTTT
V gene: TRBV4-2
clone size: -
J gene: TRBJ1-5
D gene: -

CDR3 protein: CATSARDLPTGELFF
CDR3 DNA: TGTGCCACCAGTGCCCGGGACTTGCCCACCGGGGAGCTGTTTTTT
V gene: TRBV24-1
clone size: -
J gene: TRBJ2-2
D gene: -

CDR3 protein: CASSGGTIGTDTQYF
CDR3 DNA: TGTGCCAGCAGCGGCGGGACTATCGGCACAGATACGCAGTATTTT
V gene: TRBV11-2
clone size: -
J gene: TRBJ2-3
D gene: TRBD2

CDR3 protein: CASSWGQGTTGELFF
CDR3 DNA: TGTGCCAGCAGTTGGGGACAGGGGACCACCGGGGAGCTGTTTTTT
V gene: TRBV7-3
clone size: -
J gene: TRBJ2-2
D gene: TRBD1

CDR3 protein: CASSWLQGIGNTIYF
CDR3 DNA: TGTGCCAGCAGCTGGCTACAGGGTATTGGGAACACCATATATTTT
V gene: TRBV7-9
clone size: -
J gene: TRBJ1-3
D gene: -

CDR3 protein: CASSREGGETQYF
CDR3 DNA: TGTGCCAGCAGCCGTGAGGGTGGAGAGACCCAGTACTTC
V gene: TRBV7-9
clone size: -
J gene: TRBJ2-5
D gene: -

CDR3 protein: CASSVGIAGGDEDTQYF
CDR3 DNA: TGTGCCAGCAGCGTAGGGATAGCGGGGGGGGACGAGGATACGCAGTATTTT
V gene: TRBV9
clone size: -
J gene: TRBJ2-3
D gene: TRBD2

CDR3 protein: CASSAREAGANVLTF
CDR3 DNA: TGTGCCAGCAGCGCAAGGGAGGCTGGGGCCAACGTCCTGACTTTC
V gene: TRBV5-4
clone size: -
J gene: TRBJ2-6
D gene: -

CDR3 protein: CASSSRGNQPQHF
CDR3 DNA: TGTGCCAGCAGCTCTCGGGGCAATCAGCCCCAGCATTTT
V gene: TRBV5-6
clone size: -
J gene: TRBJ1-5
D gene: -

CDR3 protein: CASSRQMDEKLFF
CDR3 DNA: TGTGCCAGCAGCAGACAGATGGATGAAAAACTGTTTTTT
V gene: TRBV5-4
clone size: -
J gene: TRBJ1-4
D gene: -

CDR3 protein: CASTGGDQPQHF
CDR3 DNA: TGTGCCAGCACAGGAGGGGATCAGCCCCAGCATTTT
V gene: TRBV28
clone size: -
J gene: TRBJ1-5
D gene: -

CDR3 protein: CATSDSYLYDEQFF
CDR3 DNA: TGTGCCACCAGTGATTCCTACCTCTACGATGAGCAGTTCTTC
V gene: TRBV24-1
clone size: -
J gene: TRBJ2-1
D gene: -

CDR3 protein: CASRPTQFNEQFF
CDR3 DNA: TGTGCCAGCAGACCGACACAATTCAATGAGCAGTTCTTC
V gene: TRBV6-6
clone size: -
J gene: TRBJ2-1
D gene: -

CDR3 protein: CASSLTGDYGYTF
CDR3 DNA: TGTGCCAGCAGCTTGACAGGGGACTATGGCTACACCTTC
V gene: TRBV25-1
clone size: -
J gene: TRBJ1-2
D gene: TRBD1

CDR3 protein: CASSLYRGETQYF
CDR3 DNA: TGTGCCAGCAGTCTATACAGGGGAGAGACCCAGTACTTC
V gene: TRBV28
clone size: -
J gene: TRBJ2-5
D gene: TRBD1

CDR3 protein: CASTTNTGELFF
CDR3 DNA: TGTGCCAGTACCACTAACACCGGGGAGCTGTTTTTT
V gene: TRBV19
clone size: -
J gene: TRBJ2-2
D gene: -

CDR3 protein: CASSRGRQPQHF
CDR3 DNA: TGTGCCAGCAGTAGGGGTCGACAGCCCCAGCATTTT
V gene: TRBV2
clone size: -
J gene: TRBJ1-5
D gene: -

CDR3 protein: CASRSADTQYF
CDR3 DNA: TGTGCCAGCAGATCGGCAGATACGCAGTATTTT
V gene: TRBV7-3
clone size: few
J gene: TRBJ2-3
D gene: -

CDR3 protein: CASSPSGVLGGANVLTF
CDR3 DNA: TGTGCCAGCAGCCCAAGCGGGGTATTGGGGGGGGCCAACGTCCTGACTTTC
V gene: TRBV21-1
clone size: -
J gene: TRBJ2-6
D gene: -

CDR3 protein: CASSRRLAGGTDTQYF
CDR3 DNA: TGTGCCAGCAGCCGTCGACTAGCGGGGGGCACAGATACGCAGTATTTT
V gene: TRBV5-5
clone size: -
J gene: TRBJ2-3
D gene: TRBD2

CDR3 protein: CASSLTGFYGYTF
CDR3 DNA: TGTGCCAGCAGCCTAACAGGGTTCTATGGCTACACCTTC
V gene: TRBV5-6
clone size: once
J gene: TRBJ1-2
D gene: -

CDR3 protein: CASSLGWRTGVTTEAFF
CDR3 DNA: TGTGCCAGCAGCTTAGGCTGGAGGACAGGGGTTACGACTGAAGCTTTCTTT
V gene: TRBV11-2
clone size: -
J gene: TRBJ1-1
D gene: TRBD1

CDR3 protein: CASSPRLAGGQEQYF
CDR3 DNA: TGTGCCAGCAGCCCGAGACTAGCGGGGGGGCAGGAGCAGTATTTT
V gene: TRBV5-4
clone size: -
J gene: TRBJ2-3
D gene: TRBD2

CDR3 protein: CASSESGKTEAFF
CDR3 DNA: TGTGCCAGCAGTGAATCGGGGAAGACTGAAGCTTTCTTT
V gene: TRBV2
clone size: -
J gene: TRBJ1-1
D gene: -

CDR3 protein: CASSLPGLAGVGELFF
CDR3 DNA: TGTGCCAGCAGTTTACCGGGACTAGCGGGGGTCGGGGAGCTGTTTTTT
V gene: TRBV27
clone size: -
J gene: TRBJ2-2
D gene: TRBD2

CDR3 protein: CASSGGMNTEAFF
CDR3 DNA: TGTGCCAGCAGCGGGGGGATGAACACTGAAGCTTTCTTT
V gene: TRBV7-2
clone size: once
J gene: TRBJ1-1
D gene: -

CDR3 protein: CASSIRETKNIQYF
CDR3 DNA: TGTGCCAGTAGTATACGGGAAACCAAAAACATTCAGTACTTC
V gene: TRBV19
clone size: -
J gene: TRBJ2-4
D gene: -

CDR3 protein: CASSFTGQGNEKLFF
CDR3 DNA: TGCGCCAGCAGCTTCACGGGACAGGGTAATGAAAAACTGTTTTTT
V gene: TRBV5-1
clone size: -
J gene: TRBJ1-4
D gene: TRBD1

CDR3 protein: CASSEAGQAYNEQFF
CDR3 DNA: TGTGCCAGCAGTGAAGCGGGACAGGCATACAATGAGCAGTTCTTC
V gene: TRBV2
clone size: -
J gene: TRBJ2-1
D gene: TRBD1

CDR3 protein: CASSPPDRPYEQYF
CDR3 DNA: TGTGCCAGCAGCCCTCCGGACAGACCCTACGAGCAGTACTTC
V gene: TRBV3-1/TRBV3-2
clone size: -
J gene: TRBJ2-7
D gene: -

CDR3 protein: CASSYSRGPGNEQFF
CDR3 DNA: TGTGCCAGCAGTTACTCAAGAGGTCCGGGAAATGAGCAGTTCTTC
V gene: TRBV6-5
clone size: -
J gene: TRBJ2-1
D gene: -

CDR3 protein: CASTGGGRIGGYTF
CDR3 DNA: TGTGCCAGCACCGGCGGGGGGAGGATTGGTGGCTACACCTTC
V gene: TRBV9
clone size: -
J gene: TRBJ1-2
D gene: -

CDR3 protein: CASSLGSGLAKNIQYF
CDR3 DNA: TGTGCCAGCAGCTTAGGGTCAGGACTAGCCAAAAACATTCAGTACTTC
V gene: TRBV7-9
clone size: -
J gene: TRBJ2-4
D gene: -

CDR3 protein: CASSILRGNQPQHF
CDR3 DNA: TGTGCCAGTAGTATCTTACGGGGAAATCAGCCCCAGCATTTT
V gene: TRBV19
clone size: -
J gene: TRBJ1-5
D gene: -

CDR3 protein: CASSYSSAGGLHEQFF
CDR3 DNA: TGTGCCAGCAGTTACTCCTCAGCGGGAGGACTCCATGAGCAGTTCTTC
V gene: TRBV6-5
clone size: once
J gene: TRBJ2-1
D gene: TRBD2

CDR3 protein: CASSLRTGGSSYGYTF
CDR3 DNA: TGTGCCAGCAGCCTAAGGACAGGGGGATCGAGCTATGGCTACACCTTC
V gene: TRBV5-6
clone size: once
J gene: TRBJ1-2
D gene: TRBD1

CDR3 protein: CASSILTGDSGNTIYF
CDR3 DNA: TGTGCCAGTAGCATTCTGACAGGCGACTCTGGAAACACCATATATTTT
V gene: TRBV19
clone size: -
J gene: TRBJ1-3
D gene: -

CDR3 protein: CASSIGLAGDDTQYF
CDR3 DNA: TGTGCCAGTAGTATCGGACTAGCGGGGGACGATACGCAGTATTTT
V gene: TRBV19
clone size: -
J gene: TRBJ2-3
D gene: TRBD2

CDR3 protein: CASSPQGKGANVLTF
CDR3 DNA: TGTGCCAGCAGCCCACAGGGGAAGGGGGCCAACGTCCTGACTTTC
V gene: TRBV4-2
clone size: -
J gene: TRBJ2-6
D gene: TRBD1

CDR3 protein: CASSYSGGGYEQYF
CDR3 DNA: TGTGCCAGCAGTTATTCGGGCGGGGGCTACGAGCAGTACTTC
V gene: TRBV6-2/TRBV6-3
clone size: -
J gene: TRBJ2-7
D gene: TRBD2

CDR3 protein: CASTSLLRTGGVGTQYF
CDR3 DNA: TGTGCCAGTACATCTCTTCTCAGGACAGGGGGAGTTGGTACGCAGTATTTT
V gene: TRBV19
clone size: -
J gene: TRBJ2-3
D gene: TRBD1

CDR3 protein: CASSRTSGSTYEQFF
CDR3 DNA: TGTGCCAGCAGCCGAACTAGCGGGAGTACGTATGAGCAGTTCTTC
V gene: TRBV28
clone size: -
J gene: TRBJ2-1
D gene: TRBD2

CDR3 protein: CASSVDGYGYTF
CDR3 DNA: TGTGCCAGCAGCGTAGACGGGTATGGCTACACCTTC
V gene: TRBV9
clone size: -
J gene: TRBJ1-2
D gene: -

CDR3 protein: CASKTGVEGYTF
CDR3 DNA: TGTGCCAGCAAAACCGGGGTAGAGGGCTACACCTTC
V gene: TRBV12-3/TRBV12-4
clone size: -
J gene: TRBJ1-2
D gene: -

CDR3 protein: CASSLRVATNEKLFF
CDR3 DNA: TGTGCCAGCTCACTCCGGGTAGCAACTAATGAAAAACTGTTTTTT
V gene: TRBV18
clone size: -
J gene: TRBJ1-4
D gene: -

CDR3 protein: CASSSRQGNSPLHF
CDR3 DNA: TGTGCCAGTAGTTCCAGACAGGGAAATTCACCCCTCCACTTT
V gene: TRBV19
clone size: -
J gene: TRBJ1-6
D gene: TRBD1

CDR3 protein: CASSLDRAGLEQYF
CDR3 DNA: TGCGCCAGCAGTTTGGATCGAGCAGGCCTCGAGCAGTACTTC
V gene: TRBV5-1
clone size: once
J gene: TRBJ2-7
D gene: -

CDR3 protein: CASRRPGNGETQYF
CDR3 DNA: TGTGCCAGCAGACGACCGGGAAATGGCGAGACCCAGTACTTC
V gene: TRBV7-2
clone size: -
J gene: TRBJ2-5
D gene: -

CDR3 protein: CASSYNSGGVQETQYF
CDR3 DNA: TGTGCCAGCAGTTATAATAGCGGGGGGGTTCAGGAGACCCAGTACTTC
V gene: TRBV7-2
clone size: -
J gene: TRBJ2-5
D gene: TRBD2

CDR3 protein: CATSRDPRRGNQPQHF
CDR3 DNA: TGTGCCACCAGCAGAGATCCCCGCAGGGGCAATCAGCCCCAGCATTTT
V gene: TRBV15
clone size: -
J gene: TRBJ1-5
D gene: -

CDR3 protein: CASSLYRESNEQFF
CDR3 DNA: TGTGCCAGCAGCCTATACAGGGAAAGCAATGAGCAGTTCTTC
V gene: TRBV11-3
clone size: -
J gene: TRBJ2-1
D gene: -

CDR3 protein: CASSQGREQYF
CDR3 DNA: TGTGCCAGCAGCCAAGGGCGGGAGCAGTACTTC
V gene: TRBV4-2
clone size: once
J gene: TRBJ2-7
D gene: -

CDR3 protein: CASSLRFAGVETQYF
CDR3 DNA: TGTGCCAGCAGCTTAAGGTTCGCAGGGGTCGAGACCCAGTACTTC
V gene: TRBV7-2
clone size: -
J gene: TRBJ2-5
D gene: -

CDR3 protein: CSVAGTDYYGYTF
CDR3 DNA: TGCAGCGTGGCCGGGACAGACTACTATGGCTACACCTTC
V gene: TRBV29-1
clone size: -
J gene: TRBJ1-2
D gene: TRBD1

CDR3 protein: CASSIRAYEQYF
CDR3 DNA: TGTGCCAGCAGTATCAGGGCTTACGAGCAGTACTTC
V gene: TRBV6-2/TRBV6-3
clone size: -
J gene: TRBJ2-7
D gene: -

CDR3 protein: CASSLDSTTLAGELFF
CDR3 DNA: TGTGCCAGCAGCTTAGATTCGACTACGTTAGCCGGGGAGCTGTTTTTT
V gene: TRBV11-2
clone size: -
J gene: TRBJ2-2
D gene: -

CDR3 protein: CASTPSVAGAYEQYF
CDR3 DNA: TGTGCCAGTACCCCCTCGGTAGCGGGGGCCTACGAGCAGTACTTC
V gene: TRBV19
clone size: -
J gene: TRBJ2-7
D gene: TRBD2

CDR3 protein: CASSPPPGSYNEQFF
CDR3 DNA: TGTGCCAGCAGCCCACCCCCCGGGAGTTACAATGAGCAGTTCTTC
V gene: TRBV7-2
clone size: -
J gene: TRBJ2-1
D gene: -